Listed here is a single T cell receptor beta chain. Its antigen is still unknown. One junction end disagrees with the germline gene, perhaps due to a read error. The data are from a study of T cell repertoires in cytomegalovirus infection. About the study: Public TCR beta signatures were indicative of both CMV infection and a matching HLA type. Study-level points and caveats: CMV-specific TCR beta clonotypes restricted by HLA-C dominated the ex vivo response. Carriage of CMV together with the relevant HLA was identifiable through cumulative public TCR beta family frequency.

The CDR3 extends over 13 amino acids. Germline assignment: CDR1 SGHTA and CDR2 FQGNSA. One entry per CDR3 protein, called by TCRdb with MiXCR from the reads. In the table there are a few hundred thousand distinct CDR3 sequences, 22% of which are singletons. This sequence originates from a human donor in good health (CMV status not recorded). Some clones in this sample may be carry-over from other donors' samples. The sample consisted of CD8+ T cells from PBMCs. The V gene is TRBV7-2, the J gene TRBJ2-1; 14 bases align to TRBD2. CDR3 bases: TGTGCCAGCAGGTTAGGACTAGCGGGGGGAACGGTCTTC. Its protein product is CASRLGLAGGTVF. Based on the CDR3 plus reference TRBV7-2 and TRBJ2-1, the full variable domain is GAGVSQSPSNKVTEKGKDVELRCDPISGHTALYWYRQSLGQGLEFLIYFQGNSAPDKSGLPSDRFSAERTGGSVSTLTIQRTQQEDSAVYLCASRLGLAGGTVFGPGTRLTVL.